These 23 T cell receptor beta chains were sequenced from one sample in a study of T cells in narcolepsy. Sequenced by immunoSEQ multiplex PCR; TCRdb stores in-frame clones only, minus some. The sample contains around 32,000 clones, 75% to 85% of which appear only once. What was sequenced was CD45RA- memory CD4+ T cells from PBMCs. The receptors derive from a human donor with narcolepsy.

The chain uses TRBV2 and TRBJ2-4; D gene ambiguous. The CDR3 spans 15 residues. V was cut by 4 bases and J by 0 bases, with 10 bases left in between. The germline V gene has CDR1 SNHLY and CDR2 FYNNEI. In DNA, the CDR3 is TGTGCCAGCAGTGGACCCCTGGTAGCCAAAAACATTCAGTACTTC. It translates to CASSGPLVAKNIQYF.

This rearrangement joins TRBV12-5 to TRBJ1-1, with D maybe TRBD1 (5 bases). V lost 7 bases to trimming and J lost 1 base, with 19 bases between them. In germline, CDR1 is LGHNT, CDR2 FRNRAP. CDR3 size: 16 residues. The CDR3 nucleotides read TGTGCTAGTGCGCCGGTCGACAGAGGACGGAACACTGAAGCTTTCTTT. Residues: CASAPVDRGRNTEAFF. Full variable domain (outside the CDR3, taken from reference TRBV12-5 and TRBJ1-1): DARVTQTPRHKVTEMGQEVTMRCQPILGHNTVFWYRQTMMQGLELLAYFRNRAPLDDSGMPKDRFSAEMPDATLATLKIQPSEPRDSAVYFCASAPVDRGRNTEAFFGQGTRLTVV.

In its sample, this clone was seen a few times. V is TRBV5-1 and J is TRBJ1-5; D possibly corresponds to TRBD1 (6 bases). Trimming stripped 0 bases from V and 2 bases from J, with 9 bases between. This CDR3 contains 15 residues. CDR1 is SGHRS and CDR2 is YFSETQ in the germline V gene. The CDR3, as DNA: TGCGCCAGCAGCTTGGACGCAGGGGGCAATCAGCCCCAGCATTTT. This sequence encodes CASSLDAGGNQPQHF.

This chain uses TRBV19 with TRBJ2-5; D ambiguous. The CDR3 covers 12 residues. Germline V lookup: CDR1 LNHDA, CDR2 SQIVND (reference sequence). The ends were cut back, 10 bases at V and 5 bases at J, with 14 bases in the middle. The CDR3 DNA reads as TGTGCCACCCGGACCCCTCGGGAGACCCAGTACTTC. Translation: CATRTPRETQYF.

A single count supports this clone. The V gene is TRBV6-1, the J gene TRBJ2-7; 8 positions match TRBD1. The V gene end was trimmed by 5 bases and the J gene end by 5 bases; junction bases not matched to a gene: 11. The CDR3 consists of 15 residues. Germline V CDR1 and CDR2: MNHNS, SASEGT. The CDR3 nucleotides read TGTGCCAGCAGTAAAGACAGGGGAAGTTCCAACGAGCAGTACTTC. Protein: CASSKDRGSSNEQYF.

This sequence joins TRBV7-2 and TRBJ1-4, with D tentatively TRBD1 (5 bases). The V gene lost 5 bases and the J gene lost 6 bases, with 13 bases spanning the gap. Germline-derived CDR1 and CDR2 are SGHTA and FQGNSA. The CDR3 covers 14 residues. Here the CDR3 DNA reads TGTGCCAGCAGCCCCCGGGGAGGGGATGAAAAACTGTTTTTT. Its protein is CASSPRGGDEKLFF.

The CDR3 DNA sequence: TGTGCCAGCAGCCTTCGACAGGGGATGGACTATGGCTACACCTTC. Protein: CASSLRQGMDYGYTF. The J gene is TRBJ1-2, the V gene TRBV7-9; 8 bases match TRBD1. Looked up from germline, CDR1 is SEHNR and CDR2 is FQNEAQ (reference sequence). The CDR3 has 15 amino acids. J was trimmed by 3 bases and V by 5 bases; bases with no gene match: 8. Variable domain in full (rest from reference TRBV7-9 and TRBJ1-2): DTGVSQNPRHKITKRGQNVTFRCDPISEHNRLYWYRQTLGQGPEFLTYFQNEAQLEKSRLLSDRFSAERPKGSFSTLEIQRTEQGDSAMYLCASSLRQGMDYGYTFGSGTRLTVV.

V is TRBV7-3 and J is TRBJ1-4, with D hard to call. CDR1 is SGHTA and CDR2 is FQGTGA in the germline V gene. The V end was cut by 5 bases, the J end by 7 bases, with 17 bases between. The CDR3 has 15 residues. The CDR3 DNA sequence: TGTGCCAGCAGCAAGGAACCCCCTCCGGGTGAAAAACTGTTTTTT. It translates to CASSKEPPPGEKLFF. Full variable domain (outside the CDR3, taken from reference TRBV7-3 and TRBJ1-4): GAGVSQTPSNKVTEKGKYVELRCDPISGHTALYWYRQSLGQGPEFLIYFQGTGAADDSGLPNDRFFAVRPEGSVSTLKIQRTERGDSAVYLCASSKEPPPGEKLFFGSGTQLSVL.

This clone was seen once. CDR3 in DNA: TGTGCCAGCATTCCCGCGGACCCGTACTTC. Translating gives CASIPADPYF. V and J are TRBV21-1 and TRBJ2-7. TRBV21-1 is shown as a pseudogene. The CDR3 is 10 amino acids.

The chain recombines TRBV5-8 with TRBJ2-7; weak D call: TRBD1 (6 bases). CDR1 and CDR2 from the germline V gene are SGHTS and YDEGEE. The V gene lost 3 bases and the J gene lost 6 bases, with 19 bases spanning the gap. The CDR3 totals 15 residues. CDR3 sequence (DNA): TGTGCCAGCAGCTCGGGTGGCCAGGGGCCGGGCGAGCAGTACTTC. Residues: CASSSGGQGPGEQYF.

The rearrangement joins TRBV18 to TRBJ1-1; D is unclear. Germline V gives CDR1 KGHSH, CDR2 LQKENI. The CDR3 length is 15 residues. Trimming cost V 3 bases and J 3 bases, with 14 bases left between them. The CDR3 DNA follows: TGTGCCAGCTCACCTCAGCGTGGAAGGGACACTGAAGCTTTCTTT. Its protein is CASSPQRGRDTEAFF.

Notes on this clone: Compared with germline, one end of the junction differs, possibly owing to a read error. This chain joins TRBV7-7 and TRBJ2-2; D gene uncertain. The CDR3 runs 13 residues. Germline V gene sequence: CDR1 SSHAT, CDR2 FNYEAQ (reference sequence). CDR3 amino acids: CASSLAPSGELFF. CDR3 DNA sequence: TGTGCTAGCAGCTTAGCTCCCAGCGGGGAGCTGTTTTTT.

The chain uses TRBV5-6 and TRBJ1-5, with D possibly matching TRBD1 (6 bases). Trimming stripped 3 bases from V and 8 bases from J, with 15 bases between. The germline V gene encodes CDR1 SGHDT and CDR2 YYEEEE. This CDR3 has 14 residues. The CDR3 protein is CASSSSGARKPQHF. As DNA, the CDR3 is TGTGCCAGCAGCTCCTCAGGGGCCCGAAAGCCCCAGCATTTT.

V gene TRBV6-5 combines with J gene TRBJ2-1, with 8 bases aligning to TRBD2. V lost 5 bases, J lost 11 bases, and 8 bases stayed unmatched. Germline CDR1 is MNHEY and CDR2 is SVGAGI. This CDR3 is 13 amino acids long. The CDR3: CASSQDIAGKQFF. CDR3 bases: TGTGCCAGCAGTCAGGACATAGCGGGGAAGCAGTTCTTC.

J is TRBJ2-3 and V is TRBV6-6; D not certain. Per the germline V gene, CDR1 is MNHNY and CDR2 is SVGAGI (reference sequence). V gave up 5 bases and J gave up 3 bases, with 12 bases separating them. The CDR3 length is 14 residues. The CDR3 loop reads CASSTVKQTDTQYF. CDR3 sequence (DNA): TGTGCCAGCAGTACGGTTAAGCAGACAGATACGCAGTATTTT.

The chain couples TRBV2 to TRBJ1-6; D is ambiguous. The germline V gene encodes CDR1 SNHLY and CDR2 FYNNEI. The CDR3 loop spans 12 amino acids. Trimming left V 5 bases short and J 19 bases short, with 18 bases between. The CDR3 coding sequence is TGTGCCAGCAGTTCGAGCTGGTTGGGAGGGCACTTT. It yields the protein CASSSSWLGGHF.

The chain uses TRBV6-1 and TRBJ2-7; D ambiguous. Trimming took off 7 bases at V and 3 bases at J, with 7 bases between the two ends. CDR1 MNHNS and CDR2 SASEGT come from the germline V gene. The CDR3 extends over 11 amino acids. The CDR3 DNA reads TGTGCCAGCAAGAGGTTCTACGAGCAGTACTTC. Translation gives CASKRFYEQYF.

The rearrangement uses TRBV7-6 and TRBJ2-2; D might be TRBD2 (5 bases). The CDR3 runs 17 residues. The V gene's germline CDR1 is SGHVS and CDR2 FNYEAQ. V was trimmed by 4 bases and J by 0 bases, leaving 15 bases between them. The CDR3 reads CASSSSSQRTNTGELFF. Here the CDR3 DNA reads TGTGCCAGCAGCTCCTCCTCACAGCGGACGAACACCGGGGAGCTGTTTTTT.

This clone was seen only a few times. V gene TRBV7-3 combines with J gene TRBJ2-7, with 7 bases matching TRBD2. The germline V gene encodes CDR1 SGHTA and CDR2 FQGTGA. The junction had 8 bases not matched to a gene; V was cut back by 4 bases and J by 2 bases. The CDR3 consists of 15 residues. CDR3 in DNA: TGTGCCAGCAGCTCTTCGGGAGGACGGACCTACGAGCAGTACTTC. This codes for CASSSSGGRTYEQYF.

This clone occurred a few times. V and J are TRBV4-1 and TRBJ2-2; D is unclear. V was pared by 1 base and J by 2 bases, with 14 bases between. The length of the CDR3 is 17 residues. Germline CDR1 MGHRA, CDR2 YSYEKL. CDR3 nucleotide sequence: TGCGCCAGCAGCCAAGCGAACATGGGCTTAAACACCGGGGAGCTGTTTTTT. It encodes CASSQANMGLNTGELFF.

The chain recombines TRBV20-1 with TRBJ2-3; no clear D gene. The length of the CDR3 is 11 residues. The V and J ends lost 3 bases and 4 bases respectively, with 5 bases between them. Germline lookup yields CDR1 DFQATT and CDR2 SNEGSKA (reference sequence). DNA of the CDR3: TGCAGTGCTAGCCATTCAGATACGCAGTATTTT. Residues: CSASHSDTQYF.

The chain recombines TRBV7-7 with TRBJ2-2; D not resolved. Germline CDR1 SSHAT, CDR2 FNYEAQ (reference sequence). The ends were cut back, 3 bases at V and 5 bases at J, with 19 bases in the middle. CDR3 size: 17 residues. This CDR3 is CASSFFSWSKRTGELFF. The DNA of the CDR3 is TGTGCCAGCAGCTTCTTTAGCTGGTCCAAGAGGACCGGGGAGCTGTTTTTT.

This chain uses TRBV7-8 with TRBJ2-1; weak D call: TRBD1 (5 bases). V lost 2 bases and J 9 bases, leaving 14 bases between the germline ends. Germline CDR1 reads SGHVS; CDR2 reads FQNEAQ. This CDR3 region has 14 residues. The CDR3: CASSLRDRTGEQFF. The CDR3 coding sequence is TGTGCCAGCAGCTTAAGAGACAGAACGGGTGAGCAGTTCTTC.